The source of this T cell receptor beta chain is a study of CD8+ T cells in alopecia areata. Worth noting for this clone: Its specificity is unknown.

Study-wide results and caveats: Scalp lesions, especially in alopecia totalis/universalis, had higher clonality than normal scalp.

The treatment is: oral pan-JAK inhibitor, 5-10 mg twice daily. Once RNA had been extracted, it was reverse transcribed into cDNA to act as the sequencing template. The method was immunoSEQ multiplex PCR; TCRdb's version includes in-frame clones alone and lacks a portion of them. This table holds about 210,000 clones, roughly 56% found once. The sequencing used CD4+ T cells sorted from blood, collected at week 4, from a patient treated with tofacitinib. This sequence originates from a human donor with alopecia areata.

This chain's CDR3 is CAWSVAGYSTEAFF. In DNA form, the CDR3 reads TGTGCCTGGAGTGTAGCAGGGTACAGCACTGAAGCTTTCTTT. The chain couples TRBV30 to TRBJ1-1; weak D call: TRBD1 (5 bases). From germline, CDR1 is GTSNPN and CDR2 SVGIG (reference sequence). CDR3 length equals 14 residues. The ends were cut back, 0 bases at V and 4 bases at J, with 12 bases in the middle.